This T cell receptor (beta chain) was profiled in a study of beta chain features in type 1 diabetes. Points from the study as a whole: More deletions and fewer insertions at VDJ junctions were found in patients with type 1 diabetes. Type 1 diabetes patients had TCRB CDR3s that were shorter (moderately but significantly so) in all four CD4+ subsets.

The germline CDR1 and CDR2 sequences are SGHNT and YYREEE (reference sequence). The CDR3 contains 14 residues. V gave up 1 base and J gave up 6 bases; unmatched junction bases: 3. Sequenced material consisted of expressed TCRB transcripts (all of the isolated RNA was reverse transcribed). Produced via immunoSEQ multiplex PCR; TCRdb's table is partial and in-frame only. The sample shows hundreds of thousands of clones, around an eighth of them seen only once. This clone was recorded a few times. Its antigen is unidentified. The sequenced sample consisted of naive CD4+ T cells from blood. This chain links TRBV5-4 with TRBJ2-4, with 8 bases that match TRBD1. The clonotype was recovered from a man aged 18-30 years with type 1 diabetes. CDR3 DNA: TGTGCCAGCAGCTTGAACAGGGGGAGAAACATTCAGTACTTC. This sequence encodes CASSLNRGRNIQYF.